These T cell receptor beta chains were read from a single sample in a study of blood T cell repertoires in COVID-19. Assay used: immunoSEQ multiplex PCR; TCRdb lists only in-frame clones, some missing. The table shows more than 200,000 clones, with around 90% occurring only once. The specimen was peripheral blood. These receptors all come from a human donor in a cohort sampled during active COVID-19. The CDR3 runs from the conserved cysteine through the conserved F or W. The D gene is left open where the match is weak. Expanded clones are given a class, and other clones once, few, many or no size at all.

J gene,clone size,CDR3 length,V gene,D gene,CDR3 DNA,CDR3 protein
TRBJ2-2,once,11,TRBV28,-,TGTGCCAGCAGTCCCCGGGGGGAGCTGTTTTTT,CASSPRGELFF
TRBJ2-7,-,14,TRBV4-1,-,TGCGCCAGCAGCCAAGGCGTAGCCTCCTACGAGCAGTACTTC,CASSQGVASYEQYF
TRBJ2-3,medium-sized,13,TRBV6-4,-,TGTGCCAGCAGTAGCGGGAGCACAGATACGCAGTATTTT,CASSSGSTDTQYF
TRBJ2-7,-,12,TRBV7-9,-,TGTGCCAGCAGCTTATCTAGCCGCGAGCAGTACTTC,CASSLSSREQYF
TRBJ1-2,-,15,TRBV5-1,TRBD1,TGCGCCAGCAGCTGGCTAGGGTTAGGGACAGATGGCTACACCTTC,CASSWLGLGTDGYTF
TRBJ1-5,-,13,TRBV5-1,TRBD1,TGCGCCAGCAGCTTGCAGGGGGGTCAGCCCCAGCATTTT,CASSLQGGQPQHF
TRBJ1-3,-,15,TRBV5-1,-,TGCGCCAGCAGCGGTTACTCAGGGGACGGAAACACCATATATTTT,CASSGYSGDGNTIYF
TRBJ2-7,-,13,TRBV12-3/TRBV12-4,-,TGTGCCAGCGGAGGGCGGGACGCCTACGAGCAGTACTTC,CASGGRDAYEQYF
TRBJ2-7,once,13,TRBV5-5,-,TGTGCCAGCAGCTTATCCCCGGGCTACGAGCAGTACTTC,CASSLSPGYEQYF
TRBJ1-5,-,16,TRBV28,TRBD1,TGTGCCAGCTCAGGGGGTCCCCAGATTTCGGGTCAGCCCCAGCATTTT,CASSGGPQISGQPQHF
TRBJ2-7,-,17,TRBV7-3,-,TGTGCCAGCAGCTACGACCCGCTGCAGGATGGTAGGTACGAGCAGTACTTC,CASSYDPLQDGRYEQYF
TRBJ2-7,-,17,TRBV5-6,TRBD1,TGTGCCAGCAGCTTGGATCTAAGCCGAGGGGGCTGGAACGAGCAGTACTTC,CASSLDLSRGGWNEQYF
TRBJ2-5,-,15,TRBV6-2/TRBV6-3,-,TGTGCCAGCAGTCCCCATGAGGGTAAGGGAGAGACCCAGTACTTC,CASSPHEGKGETQYF
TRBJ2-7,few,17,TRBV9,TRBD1,TGTGCCAGCAGCGACCCGACAGGGGCCGCGAGGGGCTACGAGCAGTACTTC,CASSDPTGAARGYEQYF
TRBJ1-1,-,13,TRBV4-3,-,TGCGCCAGCAGCCAAGATGTGAGCACTGAAGCTTTCTTT,CASSQDVSTEAFF
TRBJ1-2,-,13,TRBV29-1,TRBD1,TGCAGCGTTGAAGTACCCAGGGGGGTCGGCTACACCTTC,CSVEVPRGVGYTF
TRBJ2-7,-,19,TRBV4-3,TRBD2,TGCGCCAGCAGCCAAGGCTTAGCTCGGGGGGGCCGTTTCTCCTACGAGCAGTACTTC,CASSQGLARGGRFSYEQYF
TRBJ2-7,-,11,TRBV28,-,TGTGCCAGCAGTTCCGGGGTAGAGCAGTACTTC,CASSSGVEQYF